One sample yielded the 31 T cell receptor beta chains listed below, sequenced in a study of OX40 agonist ivuxolimab in advanced cancers. TCRdb keeps only in-frame clones here, not all; method: immunoSEQ multiplex PCR. The sample comprises more than 25,000 clones, approximately 86% of which are singletons, and about a quarter rests with the top ten. The input for sequencing was CD4+ or CD8+ T cells sorted from blood, taken in a trial of the OX40 agonist ivuxolimab. The receptors originated from an adult with an advanced solid tumor such as melanoma, head and neck, liver or kidney cancer.

This chain joins TRBV6-5 and TRBJ2-7, with D possibly being TRBD2 (6 bases). V lost 2 bases to trimming and J lost 3 bases, with 11 bases between them. CDR1 and CDR2 (germline): MNHEY, SVGAGI. The CDR3 length is 14 residues. The CDR3 reads CASSYRETYYEQYF. The CDR3 nucleotides read TGTGCCAGCAGTTACCGGGAGACCTACTACGAGCAGTACTTC.

This clone was picked up one time. The chain employs TRBV19 and TRBJ2-7, with D hard to call. Germline V gene data show CDR1 as LNHDA and CDR2 as SQIVND (reference sequence). V was trimmed by 3 bases and J by 5 bases, leaving 5 bases between them. The CDR3 is 11 amino acids. The CDR3 sequence: CASSIWDEQYF. The CDR3 DNA reads TGTGCCAGTAGTATTTGGGACGAGCAGTACTTC.

The V call is TRBV6-5, the J call TRBJ2-3; 9 nucleotides agree with TRBD2. Looked up from germline, CDR1 is MNHEY and CDR2 is SVGAGI. V lost 2 bases to trimming and J lost 5 bases; unmatched junction nucleotides: 5. This CDR3 contains 15 residues. CDR3 bases: TGTGCCAGCAGTTACGGCGGGAGGGTTGGAGATACGCAGTATTTT. Its translation is CASSYGGRVGDTQYF.

This clone was seen only once. One end of the junction varies from germline; a read error may be responsible. Other nucleotide sequences in the sample specify the same CDR3. The CDR3 loop reads CASSLSPRHEQYF. CDR3 coding DNA: TGTGCCAGCAGCTTATCTCCCCGCCACGAGCAGTACTTC. The chain joins TRBV27 to TRBJ2-7; D ambiguous. Germline V gene lookup returns CDR1 MNHEY and CDR2 SMNVEV (reference sequence). CDR3 length equals 13 residues.

The chain has TRBV27 and TRBJ2-7; tentatively, D is TRBD1 (6 bases). The CDR3 totals 15 residues. Germline CDR1 is MNHEY and CDR2 is SMNVEV (reference sequence). V shed 3 bases and J shed 2 bases, with 14 bases lying between them. CDR3 coding DNA: TGTGCCAGCAGTTTTTTAGGACAGAGGACCTACGAGCAGTACTTC. Its protein is CASSFLGQRTYEQYF.

The J gene is TRBJ2-7, the V gene TRBV11-2; the D call may be TRBD1 or TRBD2 (5 bases each). The germline V gene has CDR1 SGHAT and CDR2 FQNNGV. Trimming took off 6 bases at V and 4 bases at J, with 19 bases between the two ends. The CDR3 spans 15 residues. The CDR3 here is CASRGPGQKQYEQYF. The CDR3 coding sequence is TGTGCCAGCAGGGGGCCGGGGCAAAAACAATACGAGCAGTACTTC. Looking up the rest from reference TRBV11-2 and TRBJ2-7 gives the full variable domain: EAGVAQSPRYKIIEKRQSVAFWCNPISGHATLYWYQQILGQGPKLLIQFQNNGVVDDSQLPKDRFSAERLKGVDSTLKIQPAKLEDSAVYLCASRGPGQKQYEQYFGPGTRLTVT.

V is TRBV9 and J is TRBJ1-2, with D hard to call. V was shortened by 1 base and J by 2 bases, with 15 bases between the two germline ends. Germline values: CDR1 SGDLS, CDR2 YYNGEE. This CDR3 spans 16 amino acids. CDR3 protein: CASSVNSGEANYGYTF. CDR3 nucleotide sequence: TGTGCCAGCAGCGTAAATTCGGGAGAGGCCAACTATGGCTACACCTTC.

The table lists this clone with a few counts. One junction end does not reproduce the germline sequence, and a read error may be involved. CDR3 region: CASSLSGTGEVIF. CDR3 in DNA: TGTGCCAGCAGTTTATCCGGGACAGGGGAAGTAATTTTT. The chain joins TRBV27 to TRBJ1-6; 10 nucleotides match TRBD1. CDR3 length equals 13 residues. The germline V gene has CDR1 MNHEY and CDR2 SMNVEV (reference sequence).

The rearrangement uses TRBV27 and TRBJ2-1; 7 nucleotides line up with TRBD1. V lost 0 bases to trimming and J lost 2 bases; unmatched junction nucleotides: 7. This CDR3 contains 17 residues. Germline-derived CDR1 and CDR2 are MNHEY and SMNVEV (reference sequence). CDR3 sequence: CASSLSQGVGPYNEQFF. The CDR3 DNA follows: TGTGCCAGCAGTTTATCTCAGGGGGTGGGGCCCTACAATGAGCAGTTCTTC.

This chain connects TRBV13 to TRBJ2-7; unclear D gene. V lost 3 bases to trimming and J lost 4 bases, with 7 bases between them. There are 12 residues in the CDR3. Per the germline V gene, CDR1 is PRHDT and CDR2 is FYEKMQ (reference sequence). The DNA of the CDR3 is TGTGCCAGCAGCTTTGAGAGGTACGAGCAGTACTTC. Translating it yields CASSFERYEQYF.

The sample holds a few counts of this clone. The chain is built from TRBV4-1 and TRBJ2-3, with 12 bases matching TRBD2. Germline loops: CDR1 MGHRA, CDR2 YSYEKL. CDR3 length: 15 residues. Germline trimming cut 6 bases from V and 4 bases from J; bases unmatched to any gene: 5. CDR3 region: CASRRTSGTSDTQYF. CDR3 coding DNA: TGCGCCAGCAGGCGGACTAGCGGGACGTCAGATACGCAGTATTTT.

The rearrangement uses TRBV4-1 and TRBJ2-3; no reliable D call. The CDR3 covers 15 residues. Germline V CDR1 and CDR2: MGHRA, YSYEKL. Trimming removed 1 base from V and 2 bases from J, with 10 bases in between. The CDR3 region is CASSQVQALTDTQYF. The CDR3 nucleotides are TGCGCCAGCAGCCAAGTTCAGGCCCTCACAGATACGCAGTATTTT.

The rearrangement links TRBV20-1 to TRBJ2-1; D uncertain. CDR3 length: 11 residues. Trimming stripped 4 bases from V and 7 bases from J, with 8 bases between. Germline loops: CDR1 DFQATT, CDR2 SNEGSKA (reference sequence). The DNA for the CDR3 is TGCAGTGCTACCCTTATGAATGAGCAGTTCTTC. Amino acid sequence: CSATLMNEQFF.

V usage is TRBV13 and J usage is TRBJ2-1; TRBD1 aligns across 8 bases. CDR3 size: 14 residues. V dropped 5 bases and J dropped 4; count of bases not matched to a gene: 4. Germline V CDR1 and CDR2: PRHDT, FYEKMQ (reference sequence). The CDR3, as DNA: TGTGCCAGCAGCATCCGGGACAGGTACAATGAGCAGTTCTTC. Protein product: CASSIRDRYNEQFF.

The chain is built from TRBV9 and TRBJ1-6, with a possible D match to TRBD1 (5 bases). Germline CDR1 and CDR2: SGDLS and YYNGEE. Trimming removed 0 bases from V and 3 bases from J, with 19 bases in between. This CDR3 contains 19 residues. The CDR3 sequence: CASSVAAGEGDFYNSPLHF. Here the CDR3 DNA reads TGTGCCAGCAGCGTAGCTGCGGGCGAAGGGGACTTCTATAATTCACCCCTCCACTTT.

As DNA, the CDR3 is TGTGCCAGCAGCGACCCCCGGGACTTATCTAACTATGGCTACACCTTC. As protein: CASSDPRDLSNYGYTF. The chain links TRBV11-1 to TRBJ1-2; D is perhaps TRBD1 (5 bases). Germline-derived CDR1 and CDR2 are SGHAT and FQDESV (reference sequence). The ends were cut back, 5 bases at V and 0 bases at J, with 16 bases in the middle. CDR3 length equals 16 residues.

V is TRBV6-5 and J is TRBJ1-2; D is perhaps TRBD1 (6 bases). CDR1 and CDR2 (germline): MNHEY, SVGAGI. Trimming cost V 5 bases and J 2 bases, with 9 bases left between them. This CDR3 contains 13 residues. The CDR3 DNA is TGTGCCAGCAGTCCGAGGGGGAACTATGGCTACACCTTC. It is translated as CASSPRGNYGYTF.

The J gene is TRBJ2-5, the V gene TRBV10-3, with TRBD1 identical over 7 bases. Unmatched junction bases numbered 5, after V lost 6 bases and J lost 1 base. The germline CDR1 and CDR2 sequences are ENHRY and SYGVKD. The CDR3 extends over 14 amino acids. The CDR3 is CAIREQGSQETQYF. The CDR3 coding sequence is TGTGCCATCAGAGAACAGGGGAGCCAAGAGACCCAGTACTTC.

The genes are TRBV7-2 and TRBJ2-5; 7 nucleotides align to TRBD2. The CDR3 consists of 16 residues. Germline values: CDR1 SGHTA, CDR2 FQGNSA. The V and J ends lost 1 base and 2 bases, in that order; junction bases with no gene match: 7. CDR3 loop: CASSLGRLAAQETQYF. Here the CDR3 DNA reads TGTGCCAGCAGCTTAGGGCGACTAGCAGCTCAAGAGACCCAGTACTTC.

V usage is TRBV28 and J usage is TRBJ2-1, with D possibly matching TRBD1 (5 bases). V was pared by 6 bases and J by 8 bases, with 17 bases between. Germline-derived CDR1 and CDR2 are MDHEN and SYDVKM. This CDR3 contains 14 residues. In DNA form, the CDR3 reads TGTGCCAGCAGGCCCCCAGGGTATGTCGATGAGCAGTTCTTC. It encodes CASRPPGYVDEQFF.

The CDR3 DNA follows: TGTGCCAGCAGTTACGCGGGACAGGGGGCTTATTCACCCCTCCACTTT. Translating gives CASSYAGQGAYSPLHF. The chain carries TRBV6-5 and TRBJ1-6; TRBD1 agrees at 12 bases. J was trimmed by 8 bases and V by 2 bases; bases with no gene match: 4. Germline loops: CDR1 MNHEY, CDR2 SVGAGI. This CDR3 has 16 amino acids.

CDR3 amino acids: CASSQARDRGNYGYTF. In DNA form, the CDR3 reads TGTGCCAGCAGCCAAGCCCGGGACAGGGGCAACTATGGCTACACCTTC. V is TRBV4-2 and J is TRBJ1-2, with TRBD1 identical over 10 bases. The V gene end was trimmed by 1 base and the J gene end by 2 bases; junction bases not matched to a gene: 4. This CDR3 region has 16 residues. Looked up from germline, CDR1 is LGHNA and CDR2 is YNFKEQ.

V gene TRBV21-1 combines with J gene TRBJ1-2; whether TRBD1, the table's D call, matches the DNA was not checked. TRBV21-1 is deemed a pseudogene. The CDR3 is 16 amino acids. This CDR3 reads CASSNRTGQANYGYTF. The CDR3 DNA reads as TGTGCCAGCAGCAACCGTACTGGACAGGCAAACTATGGCTACACCTTC.

V and J are TRBV11-2 and TRBJ2-7, with 13 bases fitting TRBD2. With 5 bases clipped from V and 4 bases from J, the junction kept 8 bases outside the gene matches. Germline lookup yields CDR1 SGHAT and CDR2 FQNNGV. There are 16 residues in the CDR3. CDR3 sequence reads: CASSVTSGRAGYEQYF. Written as DNA, the CDR3 is TGTGCCAGCAGCGTAACTAGCGGGAGGGCCGGATACGAGCAGTACTTC.

This chain joins TRBV13 and TRBJ1-1, with D maybe TRBD1 (5 bases). Trimming pared 5 bases from V and 4 bases from J, leaving 8 bases between. This CDR3 is built from 12 residues. Germline V gene lookup returns CDR1 PRHDT and CDR2 FYEKMQ (reference sequence). In DNA form, the CDR3 reads TGTGCCAGCAGCCCAGGGAGCACTGAAGCTTTCTTT. This gives the protein CASSPGSTEAFF. Complete variable domain (other parts from reference TRBV13 and TRBJ1-1): AAGVIQSPRHLIKEKRETATLKCYPIPRHDTVYWYQQGPGQDPQFLISFYEKMQSDKGSIPDRFSAQQFSDYHSELNMSSLELGDSALYFCASSPGSTEAFFGQGTRLTVV.

The chain carries TRBV5-6 and TRBJ2-7, with 7 nucleotides matching TRBD1. Germline V gives CDR1 SGHDT, CDR2 YYEEEE. Trimming took 5 bases from V and 3 from J; bases not matched to a gene: 8. There are 14 residues in the CDR3. CDR3 coding DNA: TGTGCCAGCAGTGACGGACAGGTAGTCTACGAGCAGTACTTC. Protein product: CASSDGQVVYEQYF.

The V gene is TRBV11-2, the J gene TRBJ2-7; 9 nucleotides line up with TRBD2. CDR1 and CDR2 from the germline V gene are SGHAT and FQNNGV. The CDR3 runs to 14 residues. V shed 5 bases and J 4 bases; nucleotides not matched to a gene: 6. Here the CDR3 reads CASSTATSGYEQYF. As DNA, the CDR3 is TGTGCCAGCAGCACAGCGACTAGCGGTTACGAGCAGTACTTC.

CDR3: CASSALGLVKNIQYF. The CDR3 bases are TGTGCCAGCAGCGCGCTCGGACTAGTTAAAAACATTCAGTACTTC. J is TRBJ2-4 and V is TRBV28, with 7 bases fitting TRBD2. From germline, CDR1 is MDHEN and CDR2 SYDVKM. This CDR3 region has 15 residues. V was clipped by 6 bases and J by 4 bases; unmatched bases: 9.

The chain recombines TRBV13 with TRBJ1-4, with D possibly TRBD1 on 6 matching bases. The germline V gene encodes CDR1 PRHDT and CDR2 FYEKMQ (reference sequence). There are 14 residues in the CDR3. V was pared by 4 bases and J by 4 bases, with 10 bases between. The CDR3 coding sequence is TGTGCCAGCAGCTCAGGACAGCTTAATGAAAAACTGTTTTTT. Translating it yields CASSSGQLNEKLFF.

This clone was seen just once. V is TRBV27 and J is TRBJ1-5; TRBD1 agrees at 11 bases. Germline CDR1 is MNHEY and CDR2 is SMNVEV (reference sequence). This CDR3 spans 13 amino acids. The V segment lost 8 bases and the J segment 6 bases; nucleotides outside the gene matches: 3. CDR3 nucleotide sequence: TGTGCCAGCGCGGGACAGGGGGGTCAGCCCCAGCATTTT. This sequence encodes CASAGQGGQPQHF.

The chain couples TRBV7-6 to TRBJ2-1; 7 nucleotides align to TRBD1. The J segment lost 2 bases and the V segment lost 2 bases, leaving 3 bases of the junction unmatched. Germline V gene lookup returns CDR1 SGHVS and CDR2 FNYEAQ. CDR3 length: 15 amino acids. Here the CDR3 reads CASSLRDSAYNEQFF. CDR3 in DNA: TGTGCCAGCAGCTTACGGGACAGTGCCTACAATGAGCAGTTCTTC.